This T cell receptor (beta chain) was sequenced during a study of OX40 agonist ivuxolimab in advanced cancers. The assay was immunoSEQ multiplex PCR, and TCRdb's table has in-frame clones only and misses some. This sample yields tens of thousands of clones, of which roughly three quarters are seen a single time; roughly 4.9% belongs to the top ten. The V gene's germline CDR1 is SQVTM and CDR2 ANQGSEA. The CDR3 extends over 15 amino acids. J was trimmed by 5 bases and V by 3 bases; bases with no gene match: 9. Here the sequenced sample was CD4+ or CD8+ T cells sorted from blood, taken in a trial of the OX40 agonist ivuxolimab. The chain couples TRBV29-1 to TRBJ2-3; 9 bases match TRBD2. The sequence derives from an adult with an advanced solid tumor such as melanoma, head and neck, liver or kidney cancer. CDR3 amino acids: CSVDVASGARDTQYF. CDR3 DNA: TGCAGCGTTGATGTGGCTAGCGGGGCTAGAGATACGCAGTATTTT.